A single sample gave rise to the 19 T cell receptor beta chains below, sequenced in a study of T cells in localized non-small cell lung cancer. The table came from immunoSEQ multiplex PCR; TCRdb's copy has only in-frame clones and leaves some out. Altogether roughly 34,000 clones are present, 78% being singletons, with the ten largest covering 35% to 40%. This specimen was peripheral blood, taken before any cancer treatment. The receptors derive from a male donor aged 60 or older with stage II squamous cell lung carcinoma.

The rearrangement uses TRBV2 and TRBJ1-1; D remains ambiguous. With 6 bases removed from V and 4 bases from J, the gap between germline ends came to 6 bases. This CDR3 contains 11 residues. Germline loops: CDR1 SNHLY, CDR2 FYNNEI. The CDR3 spells CASRYATEAFF. The CDR3 nucleotides are TGTGCCAGCAGGTACGCCACTGAAGCTTTCTTT.

The genes are TRBV4-2 and TRBJ2-7, with TRBD2 identical over 8 bases. V trimming: 6 bases; J trimming: 2 bases; junction bases outside the gene matches: 3. This CDR3 has 13 amino acids. CDR1 is LGHNA and CDR2 is YNFKEQ in the germline V gene. This chain's CDR3 is CASSGGLAYEQYF. The DNA of the CDR3 is TGTGCCAGCAGTGGGGGACTAGCCTACGAGCAGTACTTC.

The chain employs TRBV19 and TRBJ2-1; 8 nucleotides match TRBD2. After removal of 5 bases from V and 4 bases from J, the junction contained 10 bases not matched to a gene. The CDR3 is 16 residues long. CDR1 and CDR2 from the germline V gene are LNHDA and SQIVND (reference sequence). Here the CDR3 DNA reads TGTGCCAGTAGTCTGCCTCTAGCGGGCACTTACAATGAGCAGTTCTTC. Residues: CASSLPLAGTYNEQFF.

The chain combines TRBV7-9 with TRBJ2-7; possible D gene TRBD1, 5 bases. V was pared by 6 bases and J by 1 base, with 16 bases between. This CDR3 spans 15 amino acids. Germline CDR1 and CDR2: SEHNR and FQNEAQ (reference sequence). In nucleotides, the CDR3 is TGTGCCAGCAGTCTTTTGACAGATACTTCCTACGAGCAGTACTTC. It codes for CASSLLTDTSYEQYF. The variable domain in full, with the rest retrieved from reference TRBV7-9 and TRBJ2-7, is DTGVSQNPRHKITKRGQNVTFRCDPISEHNRLYWYRQTLGQGPEFLTYFQNEAQLEKSRLLSDRFSAERPKGSFSTLEIQRTEQGDSAMYLCASSLLTDTSYEQYFGPGTRLTVT.

The CDR3: CASSFRSTDTQYF. The CDR3 region has the DNA TGCGCCAGCAGCTTTCGCAGCACAGATACGCAGTATTTT. The gene calls are TRBV5-1 and TRBJ2-3; no definite D call. Trimming removed 2 bases from V and 0 bases from J, with 4 bases in between. The CDR3 has 13 amino acids. CDR1 is SGHRS and CDR2 is YFSETQ in the germline V gene.

This clone was seen just once. The chain links TRBV10-2 to TRBJ1-2; 7 bases are shared with TRBD1. V was clipped by 7 bases and J by 4 bases; unmatched bases: 6. The CDR3 is 13 amino acids. Germline V CDR1 and CDR2: WSHSY, SAAADI. The CDR3 bases are TGCGCCAGCACGACAGGGCGCGGCTATGGCTACACCTTC. This sequence encodes CASTTGRGYGYTF.

The CDR3 nucleotides are TGCGCCAGCAGCCTGTGGACGCAGGAGGACTCCTACAATGAGCAGTTCTTC. It translates to CASSLWTQEDSYNEQFF. This chain joins TRBV4-1 and TRBJ2-1; tentatively, D is TRBD2 (5 bases). Trimming took off 4 bases at V and 0 bases at J, with 16 bases between the two ends. Germline assignment: CDR1 MGHRA and CDR2 YSYEKL. The CDR3 sequence is 17 residues long.

The rearrangement joins TRBV5-6 to TRBJ1-1, with D maybe TRBD1 (5 bases). The CDR3 has 19 amino acids. The germline V and J ends were trimmed by 7 bases and 7 bases, with 35 bases remaining between them. From germline, CDR1 is SGHDT and CDR2 YYEEEE. The CDR3 DNA sequence: TGTGCCAGCCCCACGGGGAAGGGAATCACCCTAGACAGATCACATGAAGCTTTCTTT. Translation gives CASPTGKGITLDRSHEAFF. Full variable domain (remainder filled in from reference TRBV5-6 and TRBJ1-1): DAGVTQSPTHLIKTRGQQVTLRCSPKSGHDTVSWYQQALGQGPQFIFQYYEEEERQRGNFPDRFSGHQFPNYSSELNVNALLLGDSALYLCASPTGKGITLDRSHEAFFGQGTRLTVV.

The V gene is TRBV9, the J gene TRBJ1-4; weak D call: TRBD1 (5 bases). This CDR3 comprises 14 residues. V was pared by 4 bases and J by 6 bases, with 13 bases between. CDR1 is SGDLS, CDR2 YYNGEE, per germline. The CDR3 DNA sequence: TGTGCCAGCAGCAACGGAGGGGTTGATGAAAAACTGTTTTTT. Residues: CASSNGGVDEKLFF. Complete variable domain (other parts from reference TRBV9 and TRBJ1-4): DSGVTQTPKHLITATGQRVTLRCSPRSGDLSVYWYQQSLDQGLQFLIQYYNGEERAKGNILERFSAQQFPDLHSELNLSSLELGDSALYFCASSNGGVDEKLFFGSGTQLSVL.

The V call is TRBV11-3, the J call TRBJ1-6; no firm D call. V was shortened by 6 bases and J by 10 bases, with 16 bases between the two germline ends. Germline lookup yields CDR1 SGHNT and CDR2 YENEEA. This CDR3 has 14 amino acids. CDR3: CASSPPGAKSPLHF. CDR3 coding DNA: TGTGCCAGCAGTCCACCGGGAGCTAAGTCACCCCTCCACTTT.

The chain has TRBV5-1 and TRBJ2-5; TRBD1 or TRBD2 may be the D gene (6 bases each). Germline-derived CDR1 and CDR2 are SGHRS and YFSETQ. V was clipped by 4 bases and J by 5 bases, with 21 bases between them. The CDR3 runs to 16 residues. The CDR3 sequence: CASSGTQGGGFETQYF. CDR3 DNA sequence: TGCGCCAGCAGCGGGACACAGGGAGGTGGGTTCGAGACCCAGTACTTC.

The chain carries TRBV5-1 and TRBJ2-3; D is undetermined. V was cut by 4 bases and J by 1 base, with 10 bases left in between. Germline CDR1 SGHRS, CDR2 YFSETQ. The CDR3 runs to 14 residues. The CDR3 spells CASSPTRGTDTQYF. Here the CDR3 DNA reads TGCGCCAGCAGCCCCACTCGTGGCACAGATACGCAGTATTTT.

This clone has a single count. The rearrangement links TRBV9 to TRBJ1-2, with 10 bases matching TRBD1. The J segment lost 8 bases and the V segment lost 0 bases, leaving 7 bases of the junction unmatched. CDR1 is SGDLS and CDR2 is YYNGEE in the germline V gene. This CDR3 comprises 15 residues. This CDR3 is CASSVEGQGYGGYTF. The CDR3 DNA is TGTGCCAGCAGCGTAGAGGGACAGGGGTATGGAGGCTACACCTTC. Together with reference TRBV9 and TRBJ1-2, the CDR3 gives the full variable domain: DSGVTQTPKHLITATGQRVTLRCSPRSGDLSVYWYQQSLDQGLQFLIQYYNGEERAKGNILERFSAQQFPDLHSELNLSSLELGDSALYFCASSVEGQGYGGYTFGSGTRLTVV.

The V gene is TRBV6-1, the J gene TRBJ1-5; D not resolved. V was pared by 8 bases and J by 6 bases, with 17 bases between. Germline V gene lookup returns CDR1 MNHNS and CDR2 SASEGT. This CDR3 spans 14 amino acids. As DNA, the CDR3 is TGTGCCAGCGCGGAGGCCGGTGGCGGTCAGCCCCAGCATTTT. The encoded protein is CASAEAGGGQPQHF.

The V call is TRBV18, the J call TRBJ2-1; weak D call: TRBD2 (6 bases). Germline assignment: CDR1 KGHSH and CDR2 LQKENI. This CDR3 is 16 amino acids long. Deletions cut 0 bases from V and 5 bases from J, with 14 bases between. CDR3 sequence: CASSPPTQAGNNEQFF. As DNA, the CDR3 is TGTGCCAGCTCACCACCCACCCAGGCGGGGAACAATGAGCAGTTCTTC. Using reference TRBV18 and TRBJ2-1 for the parts outside the CDR3, the full variable domain is NAGVMQNPRHLVRRRGQEARLRCSPMKGHSHVYWYRQLPEEGLKFMVYLQKENIIDESGMPKERFSAEFPKEGPSILRIQQVVRGDSAAYFCASSPPTQAGNNEQFFGPGTRLTVL.

The rearrangement uses TRBV5-1 and TRBJ2-4; D uncertain. The CDR3 has 14 amino acids. Germline values: CDR1 SGHRS, CDR2 YFSETQ. V gave up 2 bases and J gave up 3 bases, with 9 bases separating them. CDR3 nucleotide sequence: TGCGCCAGCAGCTTCACAGCAGACAAAAACATTCAGTACTTC. This encodes CASSFTADKNIQYF.

V and J are TRBV5-6 and TRBJ2-5; weak D call: TRBD2 (7 bases). The CDR3 is 15 residues long. The germline V gene encodes CDR1 SGHDT and CDR2 YYEEEE. Deletions cut 5 bases from V and 2 bases from J, with 16 bases between. The CDR3 is CASRWGGIGQETQYF. In nucleotides, the CDR3 is TGTGCCAGCAGGTGGGGGGGCATAGGTCAAGAGACCCAGTACTTC.

The CDR3 DNA reads as TGTGCCAGCAGCTTAGGCCAAGAGACCCAGTACTTC. Protein product: CASSLGQETQYF. The chain uses TRBV13 and TRBJ2-5; D remains ambiguous. This CDR3 contains 12 residues. Germline assignment: CDR1 PRHDT and CDR2 FYEKMQ (reference sequence). The V end lost 0 bases, the J end lost 1 base, and 0 bases lay between the germline ends.

V and J are TRBV5-1 and TRBJ2-3; no firm D call. V was cut by 4 bases and J by 3 bases, with 6 bases left in between. The CDR3 has 12 residues. Germline V lookup: CDR1 SGHRS, CDR2 YFSETQ. CDR3 sequence reads: CASSLTTDTQYF. The CDR3 DNA reads as TGCGCCAGCAGCCTCACAACAGATACGCAGTATTTT.